The sequence of this T cell receptor (beta chain) was determined in a study of T cell responses to AZD1222 COVID-19 vaccine. Regarding this clone: Its specificity is unknown.

Germline CDR1 and CDR2: SNHLY and FYNNEI. J was trimmed by 2 bases and V by 5 bases; bases with no gene match: 8. The CDR3 spans 19 residues. General study results and limits: Seropositive status at baseline applied to only five or six AZD1222 recipients. The donors showed a predominance of white British ancestry and of females, with possible underestimation of clonal diversity. Unmutated variant regions are reportedly targeted by nearly half of spike-specific TCRs.

Sequenced by immunoSEQ multiplex PCR; TCRdb stores in-frame clones only, minus some. The table lists 60,000 to 75,000 clones, approximately 83% of them singletons, with roughly a fifth in the top ten. The chain links TRBV2 to TRBJ2-2; 16 bases align to TRBD2. This material consisted of peripheral blood, taken on day 0 of AZD1222 vaccination. The sequence derives from an adult in good health. The CDR3 loop is CASSRTGTSGGANTGELFF. The CDR3 nucleotides are TGTGCCAGCAGTCGGACCGGGACTAGCGGGGGGGCTAACACCGGGGAGCTGTTTTTT.